This T cell receptor beta chain derives from a study of blood T cell repertoires in COVID-19. The protocol was immunoSEQ multiplex PCR, while the TCRdb copy is restricted to in-frame clones and leaves out a portion. The data contain more than 150,000 clones, around four fifths of them singletons. This CDR3 has 15 amino acids. V was pared by 6 bases and J by 6 bases, with 13 bases of the junction left unmatched. From germline, CDR1 is LNHDA and CDR2 SQIVND (reference sequence). Sequenced sample: peripheral blood. The sequence came from a woman aged 35 to 49 with acute or convalescent COVID-19. The V call is TRBV19, the J call TRBJ1-1, with 7 bases identical to TRBD1. The chain's CDR3 is CASSQGPRGTAEAFF. The CDR3 bases are TGTGCCAGTAGCCAAGGGCCCAGAGGGACAGCTGAAGCTTTCTTT.